The source of this TCR beta chain is a study of blood T cell repertoires in COVID-19. V was pared by 6 bases and J by 4 bases, with 2 bases of the junction left unmatched. Germline V gene sequence: CDR1 LGHDT, CDR2 YNNKEL (reference sequence). The length of the CDR3 is 13 residues. Authors' analysis steps: Researchers report that nucleated cell counts were estimated from reference gene primer amplification. Using immunoSEQ multiplex PCR, the repertoire was profiled, and TCRdb retains in-frame clones only, with some absent. V, J and clone size are taken as reported in that table, and D and trimming were inferred from the DNA itself. The sample shows some 180,000 clones, about 79% of them seen only once.

V usage is TRBV3-1 (or the pseudogene TRBV3-2) and J usage is TRBJ2-3, with 9 bases identical to TRBD1. The sample taken for sequencing was peripheral blood. The receptor was derived from a human donor in a cohort sampled during active COVID-19. The CDR3 region is CASSRQGADTQYF. CDR3 coding DNA: TGTGCCAGCAGTAGACAGGGGGCAGATACGCAGTATTTT.